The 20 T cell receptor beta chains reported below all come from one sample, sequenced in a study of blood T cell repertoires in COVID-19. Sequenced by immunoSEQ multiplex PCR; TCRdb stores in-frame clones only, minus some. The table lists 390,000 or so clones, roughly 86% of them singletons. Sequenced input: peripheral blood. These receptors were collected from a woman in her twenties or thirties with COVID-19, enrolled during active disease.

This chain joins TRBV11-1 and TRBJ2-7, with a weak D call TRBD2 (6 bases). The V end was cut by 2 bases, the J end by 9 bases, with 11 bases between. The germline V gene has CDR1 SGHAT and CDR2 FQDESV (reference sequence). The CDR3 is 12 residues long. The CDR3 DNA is TGTGCCAGCAGCTTAACGGGGGTCGGGCAGTACTTC. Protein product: CASSLTGVGQYF.

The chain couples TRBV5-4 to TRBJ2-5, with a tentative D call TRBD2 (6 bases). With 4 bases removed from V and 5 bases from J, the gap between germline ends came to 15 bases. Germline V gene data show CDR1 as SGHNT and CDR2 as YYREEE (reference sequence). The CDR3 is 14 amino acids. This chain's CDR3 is CASSARGVGETQYF. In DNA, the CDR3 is TGTGCCAGCAGCGCGCGGGGCGTGGGGGAGACCCAGTACTTC.

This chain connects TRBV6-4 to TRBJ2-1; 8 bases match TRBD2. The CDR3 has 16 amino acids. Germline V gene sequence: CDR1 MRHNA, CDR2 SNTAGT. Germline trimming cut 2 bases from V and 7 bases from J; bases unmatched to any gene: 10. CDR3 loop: CASSDPGVSGSNEQFF. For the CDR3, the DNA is TGTGCCAGCAGTGACCCAGGGGTGAGCGGGAGTAATGAGCAGTTCTTC.

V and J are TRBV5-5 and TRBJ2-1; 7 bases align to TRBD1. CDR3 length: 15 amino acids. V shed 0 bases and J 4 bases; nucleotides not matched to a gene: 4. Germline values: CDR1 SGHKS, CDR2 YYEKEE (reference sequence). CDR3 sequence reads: CASSLGGTEYNEQFF. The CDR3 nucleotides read TGTGCCAGCAGCTTGGGGGGGACAGAATACAATGAGCAGTTCTTC. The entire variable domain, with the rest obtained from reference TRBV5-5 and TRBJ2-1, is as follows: DAGVTQSPTHLIKTRGQQVTLRCSPISGHKSVSWYQQVLGQGPQFIFQYYEKEERGRGNFPDRFSARQFPNYSSELNVNALLLGDSALYLCASSLGGTEYNEQFFGPGTRLTVL.

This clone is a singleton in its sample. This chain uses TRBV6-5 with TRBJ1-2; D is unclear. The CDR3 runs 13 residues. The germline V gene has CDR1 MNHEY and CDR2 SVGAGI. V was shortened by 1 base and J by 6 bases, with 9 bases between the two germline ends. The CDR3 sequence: CASSYWEADGYTF. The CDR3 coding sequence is TGTGCCAGCAGTTACTGGGAGGCTGATGGCTACACCTTC.

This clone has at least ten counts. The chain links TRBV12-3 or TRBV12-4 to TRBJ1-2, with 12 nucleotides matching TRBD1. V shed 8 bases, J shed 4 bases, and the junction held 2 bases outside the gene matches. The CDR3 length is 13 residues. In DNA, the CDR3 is TGTGCCAGCGGGACAGGGGGCACCTATGGCTACACCTTC. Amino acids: CASGTGGTYGYTF.

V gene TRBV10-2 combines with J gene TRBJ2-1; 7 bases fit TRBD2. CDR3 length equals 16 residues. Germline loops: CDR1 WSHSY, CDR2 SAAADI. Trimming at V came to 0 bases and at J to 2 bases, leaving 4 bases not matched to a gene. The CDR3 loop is CASSESAGDPYNEQFF. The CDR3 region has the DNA TGCGCCAGCAGTGAGTCGGCGGGAGACCCCTACAATGAGCAGTTCTTC.

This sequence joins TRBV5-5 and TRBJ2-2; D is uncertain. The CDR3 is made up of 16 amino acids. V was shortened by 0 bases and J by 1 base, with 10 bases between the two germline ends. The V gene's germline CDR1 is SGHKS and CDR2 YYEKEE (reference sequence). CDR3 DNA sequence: TGTGCCAGCAGCTTGGGTCCCCTTTTGAACACCGGGGAGCTGTTTTTT. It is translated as CASSLGPLLNTGELFF.

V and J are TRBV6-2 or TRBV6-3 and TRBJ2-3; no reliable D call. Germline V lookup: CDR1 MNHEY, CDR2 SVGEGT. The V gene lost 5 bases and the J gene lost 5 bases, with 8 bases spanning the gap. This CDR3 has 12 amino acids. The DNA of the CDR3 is TGTGCCAGCAGTCCCACAAAAGATACGCAGTATTTT. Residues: CASSPTKDTQYF.

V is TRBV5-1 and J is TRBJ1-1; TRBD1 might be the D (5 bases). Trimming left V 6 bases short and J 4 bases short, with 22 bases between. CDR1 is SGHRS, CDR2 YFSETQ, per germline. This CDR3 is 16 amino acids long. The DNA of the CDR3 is TGCGCCAGCAACGTAGGGAACACGGGGGACGGCACTGAAGCTTTCTTT. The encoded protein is CASNVGNTGDGTEAFF.

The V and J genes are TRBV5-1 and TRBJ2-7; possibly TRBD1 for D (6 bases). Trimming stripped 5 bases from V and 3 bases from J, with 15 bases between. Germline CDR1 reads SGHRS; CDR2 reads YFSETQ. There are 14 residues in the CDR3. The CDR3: CASRPRTDGYEQYF. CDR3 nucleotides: TGCGCCAGCAGGCCAAGGACAGACGGCTACGAGCAGTACTTC.

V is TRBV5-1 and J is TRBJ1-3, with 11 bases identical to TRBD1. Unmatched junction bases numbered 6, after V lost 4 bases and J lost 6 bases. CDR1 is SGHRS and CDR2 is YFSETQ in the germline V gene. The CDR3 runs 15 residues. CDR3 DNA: TGCGCCAGCAGCCGGTGGACAGGGGGCGAAAACACCATATATTTT. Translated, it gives CASSRWTGGENTIYF.

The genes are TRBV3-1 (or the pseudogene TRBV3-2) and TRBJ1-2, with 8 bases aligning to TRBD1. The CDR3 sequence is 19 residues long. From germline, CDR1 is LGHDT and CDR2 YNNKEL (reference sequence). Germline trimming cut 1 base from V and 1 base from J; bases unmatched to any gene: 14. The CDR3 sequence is CASSQARGTGSALNYGYTF. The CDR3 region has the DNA TGTGCCAGCAGCCAAGCCCGCGGGACAGGTTCCGCACTTAACTATGGCTACACCTTC.

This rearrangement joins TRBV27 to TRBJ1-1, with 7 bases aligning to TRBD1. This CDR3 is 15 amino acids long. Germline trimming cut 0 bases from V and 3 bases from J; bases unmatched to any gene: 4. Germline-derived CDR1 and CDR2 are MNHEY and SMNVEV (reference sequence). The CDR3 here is CASSLSTGLYTEAFF. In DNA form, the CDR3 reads TGTGCCAGCAGTTTATCGACAGGGCTATACACTGAAGCTTTCTTT.

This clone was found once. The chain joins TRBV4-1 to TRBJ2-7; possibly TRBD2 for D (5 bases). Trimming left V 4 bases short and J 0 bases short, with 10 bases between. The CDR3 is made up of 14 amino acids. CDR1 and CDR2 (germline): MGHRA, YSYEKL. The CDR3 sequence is CASSPGRGSYEQYF. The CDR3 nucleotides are TGCGCCAGCAGCCCCGGACGGGGCTCCTACGAGCAGTACTTC.

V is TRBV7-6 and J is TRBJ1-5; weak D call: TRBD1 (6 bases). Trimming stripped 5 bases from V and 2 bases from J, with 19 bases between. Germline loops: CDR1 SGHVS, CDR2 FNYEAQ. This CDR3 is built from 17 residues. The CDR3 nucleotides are TGTGCCAGCAGCCCTAATGGGGGGGGCCACGGCAATCAGCCCCAGCATTTT. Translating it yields CASSPNGGGHGNQPQHF.

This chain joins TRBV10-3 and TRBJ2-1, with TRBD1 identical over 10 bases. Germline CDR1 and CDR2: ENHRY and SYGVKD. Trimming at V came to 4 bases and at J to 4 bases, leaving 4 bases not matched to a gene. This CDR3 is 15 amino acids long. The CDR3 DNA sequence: TGTGCCATCAGTGGGGGACAGGGGCGATACAATGAGCAGTTCTTC. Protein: CAISGGQGRYNEQFF.

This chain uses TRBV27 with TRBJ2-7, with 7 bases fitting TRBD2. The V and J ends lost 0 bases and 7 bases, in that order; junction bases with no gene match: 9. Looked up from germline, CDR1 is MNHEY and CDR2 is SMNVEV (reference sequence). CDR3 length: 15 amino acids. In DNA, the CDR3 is TGTGCCAGCAGTTTATCGTGGGGAGCGGGATATGAGCAGTACTTC. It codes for CASSLSWGAGYEQYF.

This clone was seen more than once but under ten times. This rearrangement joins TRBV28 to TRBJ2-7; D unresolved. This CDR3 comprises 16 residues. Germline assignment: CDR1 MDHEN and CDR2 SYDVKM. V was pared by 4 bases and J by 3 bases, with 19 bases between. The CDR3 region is CASSSPRRFALYEQYF. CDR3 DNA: TGTGCCAGCAGTTCCCCGCGGCGGTTCGCTCTCTACGAGCAGTACTTC.

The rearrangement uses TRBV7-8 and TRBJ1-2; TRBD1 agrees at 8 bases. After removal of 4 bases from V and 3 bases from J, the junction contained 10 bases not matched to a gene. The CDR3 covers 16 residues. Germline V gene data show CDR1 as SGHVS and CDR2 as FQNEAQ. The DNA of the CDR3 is TGTGCCAGCAGCTCATGGGATCAGGGGGCTCACTATGGCTACACCTTC. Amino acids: CASSSWDQGAHYGYTF.